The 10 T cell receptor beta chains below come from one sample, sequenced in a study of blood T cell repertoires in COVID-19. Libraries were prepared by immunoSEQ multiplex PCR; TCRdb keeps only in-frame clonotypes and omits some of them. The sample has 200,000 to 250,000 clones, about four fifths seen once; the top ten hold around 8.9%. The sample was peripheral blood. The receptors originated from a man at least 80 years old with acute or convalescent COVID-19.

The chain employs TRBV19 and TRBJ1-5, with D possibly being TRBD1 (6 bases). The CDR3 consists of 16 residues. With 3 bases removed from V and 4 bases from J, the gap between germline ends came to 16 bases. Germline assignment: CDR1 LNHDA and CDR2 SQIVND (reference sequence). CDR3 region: CASSIRDTGGNQPQHF. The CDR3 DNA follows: TGTGCCAGTAGTATCAGGGACACCGGCGGGAATCAGCCCCAGCATTTT.

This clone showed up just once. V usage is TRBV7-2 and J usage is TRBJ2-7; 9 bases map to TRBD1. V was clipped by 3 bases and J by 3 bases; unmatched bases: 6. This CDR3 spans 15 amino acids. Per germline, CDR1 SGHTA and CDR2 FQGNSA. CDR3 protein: CASSFARQGGYEQYF. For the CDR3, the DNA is TGTGCCAGCAGCTTTGCTAGACAGGGGGGCTACGAGCAGTACTTC. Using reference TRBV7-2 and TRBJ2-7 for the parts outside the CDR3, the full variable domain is GAGVSQSPSNKVTEKGKDVELRCDPISGHTALYWYRQSLGQGLEFLIYFQGNSAPDKSGLPSDRFSAERTGGSVSTLTIQRTQQEDSAVYLCASSFARQGGYEQYFGPGTRLTVT.

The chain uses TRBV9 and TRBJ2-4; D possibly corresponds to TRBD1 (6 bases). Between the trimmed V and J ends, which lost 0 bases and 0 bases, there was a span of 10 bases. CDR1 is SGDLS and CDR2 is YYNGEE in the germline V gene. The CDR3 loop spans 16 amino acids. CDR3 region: CASSVGWGLAKNIQYF. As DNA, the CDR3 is TGTGCCAGCAGCGTAGGTTGGGGGCTAGCCAAAAACATTCAGTACTTC.

CDR3 region: CASSRTARAPPTQYF. The CDR3 nucleotides are TGTGCCAGCAGTAGGACTGCACGGGCGCCCCCTACGCAGTATTTT. This chain joins TRBV6-5 and TRBJ2-3; D is possibly TRBD2 (5 bases). Germline assignment: CDR1 MNHEY and CDR2 SVGAGI. Trimming shortened V by 5 bases and J by 8 bases, and 20 bases separated the two germline ends. The CDR3 consists of 15 residues.

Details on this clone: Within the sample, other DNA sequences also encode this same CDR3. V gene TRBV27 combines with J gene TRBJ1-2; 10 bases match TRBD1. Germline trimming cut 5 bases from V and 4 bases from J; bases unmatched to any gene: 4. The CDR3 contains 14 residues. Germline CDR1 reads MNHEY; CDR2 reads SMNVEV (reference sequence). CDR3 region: CASSRGQGGYGYTF. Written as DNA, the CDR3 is TGTGCCAGCAGTCGCGGACAGGGGGGCTATGGCTACACCTTC.

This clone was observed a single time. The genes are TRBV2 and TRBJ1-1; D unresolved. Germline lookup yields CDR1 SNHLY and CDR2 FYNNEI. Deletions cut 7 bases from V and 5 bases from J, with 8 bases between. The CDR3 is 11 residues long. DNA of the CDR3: TGTGCCAGCAACGGGTGGACTGAAGCTTTCTTT. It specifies CASNGWTEAFF.

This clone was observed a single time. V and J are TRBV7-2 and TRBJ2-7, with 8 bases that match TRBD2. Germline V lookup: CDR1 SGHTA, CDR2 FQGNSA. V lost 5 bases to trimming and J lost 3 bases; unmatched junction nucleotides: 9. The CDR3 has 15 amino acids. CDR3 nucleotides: TGTGCCAGCAGCCGTCTGGCGGGGGGAATCTACGAGCAGTACTTC. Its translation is CASSRLAGGIYEQYF.

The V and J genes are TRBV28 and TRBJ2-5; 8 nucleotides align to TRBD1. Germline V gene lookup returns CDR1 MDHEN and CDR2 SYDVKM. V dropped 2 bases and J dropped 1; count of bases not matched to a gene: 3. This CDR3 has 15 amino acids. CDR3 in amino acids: CASSLQTGAQETQYF. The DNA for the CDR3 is TGTGCCAGCAGTTTACAGACAGGGGCCCAAGAGACCCAGTACTTC.

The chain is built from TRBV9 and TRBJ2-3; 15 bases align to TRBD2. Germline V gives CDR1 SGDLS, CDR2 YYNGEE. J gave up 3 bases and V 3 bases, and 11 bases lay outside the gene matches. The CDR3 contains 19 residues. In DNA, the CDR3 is TGTGCCAGCAGCGAACAGCTTCGGACTAGCGGGAGGGGGACAGATACGCAGTATTTT. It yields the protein CASSEQLRTSGRGTDTQYF.

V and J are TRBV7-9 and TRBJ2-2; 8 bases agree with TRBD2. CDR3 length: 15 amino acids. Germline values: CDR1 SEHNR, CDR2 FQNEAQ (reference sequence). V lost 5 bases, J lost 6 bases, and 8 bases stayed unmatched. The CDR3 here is CASSPSAGGSGELFF. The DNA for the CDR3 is TGTGCCAGCAGCCCCTCGGCGGGAGGATCCGGGGAGCTGTTTTTT. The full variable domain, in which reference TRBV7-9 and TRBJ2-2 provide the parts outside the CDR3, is DTGVSQNPRHKITKRGQNVTFRCDPISEHNRLYWYRQTLGQGPEFLTYFQNEAQLEKSRLLSDRFSAERPKGSFSTLEIQRTEQGDSAMYLCASSPSAGGSGELFFGEGSRLTVL.